This TCR beta chain originates from a study of cytomegalovirus exposure and HLA in healthy donors. The donors, nominally healthy at sampling, likely had unrecorded immune exposures. Regarding the study as a whole: Reports credit the classifier with highly specific, highly sensitive diagnosis of cytomegalovirus status. In an earlier analysis, most TCR beta V segments were productive about 90% or about 30% of the time. Researchers reported in a later analysis that a missense DCLRE1C variant was tied to TCR beta V- and J-gene trimming.

CDR3 length equals 18 residues. Germline V gene data show CDR1 as SGHVS and CDR2 as FNYEAQ. V trimming: 2 bases; J trimming: 5 bases; junction bases outside the gene matches: 12. Comments on this clone: The antigen remains unidentified.

The PCR had 60 Vbeta and 13 Jbeta primers. Sequencing was performed with immunoSEQ multiplex PCR; in TCRdb, only in-frame clones are kept and a portion is missing. Among more than 110,000 clones, approximately 80% were seen once, and the ten largest hold 3% to 5%. This clonotype originated in a male donor in good health and CMV-seronegative. The chain employs TRBV7-6 and TRBJ2-5, with 12 bases fitting TRBD2. Source material: PBMCs. In nucleotides, the CDR3 is TGTGCCAGCAGCTTACGACGGACTAGCGGGAACCCCAGGGAGACCCAGTACTTC. Its translation: CASSLRRTSGNPRETQYF.